The 22 T cell receptor beta chains in this list originate from one sample, sequenced in a study of monozygotic twins with inflammatory bowel disease. TCRdb reprocessed the 5' RACE reads; each CDR3 protein has one entry and no DNA is given. Its table lists around 100,000 distinct CDR3 sequences. The sample consisted of blood. The receptors were gathered from a human donor with ulcerative colitis or Crohn's disease, or a healthy co-twin of an affected twin (not recorded which).

The chain is built from TRBV7-6 and TRBJ2-1; TCRdb's D gene call, TRBD2, goes unchecked for lack of DNA. The CDR3 spans 19 residues. Germline CDR1 is SGHVS and CDR2 is FNYEAQ. This chain's CDR3 is CASSALRDFPFNAYNEQFF.

V is TRBV5-6 and J is TRBJ2-1. Germline V gene data show CDR1 as SGHDT and CDR2 as YYEEEE. This CDR3 contains 13 residues. The CDR3 reads CASSLFSSREQFF.

This sequence joins TRBV7-9 and TRBJ2-1; TCRdb designates TRBD2, a call that cannot be tested without DNA. Germline V gene data show CDR1 as SEHNR and CDR2 as FQNEAQ (reference sequence). CDR3 length: 13 amino acids. This chain's CDR3 is CASSSRRGNEQFF.

The V and J genes are TRBV6-6 and TRBJ1-2. Germline V lookup: CDR1 MNHNY, CDR2 SVGAGI (reference sequence). The CDR3 extends over 13 amino acids. CDR3 in amino acids: CASSRILSDGYTF.

This chain joins TRBV5-1 and TRBJ2-2; as DNA is missing, the TRBD2 call by TCRdb cannot be tested. This CDR3 spans 19 amino acids. Germline V CDR1 and CDR2: SGHRS, YFSETQ. The CDR3 reads CASSLTGTSGKANTGELFF.

This rearrangement joins TRBV10-3 to TRBJ2-7; TCRdb indicates TRBD1, and absent DNA this call remains unverified. Germline-derived CDR1 and CDR2 are ENHRY and SYGVKD. This CDR3 has 12 amino acids. CDR3 amino acids: CATLMSGYEQYF.

The chain has TRBV24-1 and TRBJ2-1; TCRdb reports TRBD2, a call that lacks DNA to check it against. The V gene's germline CDR1 is KGHDR and CDR2 SFDVKD. The CDR3 runs to 20 residues. The CDR3 loop reads CATSDPSRTSGSASYNEQFF.

This chain joins TRBV5-5 and TRBJ2-1; TCRdb's D gene call, TRBD2, goes unchecked for lack of DNA. CDR3 size: 16 residues. Germline values: CDR1 SGHKS, CDR2 YYEKEE (reference sequence). This chain's CDR3 is CASSLEAGGPLGEQFF.

The chain carries TRBV29-1 and TRBJ2-5; TCRdb picks TRBD1, but there is no DNA to check that call. This CDR3 has 15 amino acids. Germline-derived CDR1 and CDR2 are SQVTM and ANQGSEA. The CDR3 loop reads CSVGTGRPMQETQYF.

The chain employs TRBV18 and TRBJ1-4. The CDR3 is 17 amino acids. Germline values: CDR1 KGHSH, CDR2 LQKENI. The CDR3 spells CASSRWQVDATNEKLFF.

V gene TRBV7-9 combines with J gene TRBJ1-1; TCRdb's assignment of TRBD1 cannot be checked, as there is no DNA. The germline V gene encodes CDR1 SEHNR and CDR2 FQNEAQ (reference sequence). The CDR3 consists of 15 residues. CDR3 protein: CASSGTGQENTEAFF.

The CDR3 sequence is CSVEGGASAYQETQYF. The chain couples TRBV29-1 to TRBJ2-5; TCRdb names TRBD2, which stays unverified in the absence of DNA. Germline V gene data show CDR1 as SQVTM and CDR2 as ANQGSEA. The CDR3 is 16 amino acids.

This rearrangement joins TRBV5-1 to TRBJ1-6; TCRdb returns TRBD1, unconfirmable since there is no DNA. CDR1 is SGHRS and CDR2 is YFSETQ in the germline V gene. The CDR3 has 15 residues. CDR3 protein: CASQGSQGDNSPLHF.

The J gene is TRBJ2-7, the V gene TRBV28; TCRdb indicates TRBD2, and absent DNA this call remains unverified. The CDR3 is 19 residues long. The germline V gene encodes CDR1 MDHEN and CDR2 SYDVKM. This chain's CDR3 is CASTPPPGTSGQLGYEQYF.

The chain recombines TRBV20-1 with TRBJ2-1; TCRdb designates TRBD2, a call that cannot be tested without DNA. The CDR3 covers 16 residues. The germline V gene encodes CDR1 DFQATT and CDR2 SNEGSKA (reference sequence). CDR3 protein: CSARDPTSGGYNEQFF.

The chain links TRBV11-2 to TRBJ2-1; the TCRdb D gene call, TRBD2, has no DNA to confirm it. Germline CDR1 is SGHAT and CDR2 is FQNNGV. This CDR3 has 17 residues. The CDR3 loop is CASSSRGLADSYNEQFF.

The chain combines TRBV9 with TRBJ2-2; no DNA is available, so the TRBD1 call from TCRdb remains unchecked. CDR3 length equals 16 residues. Germline V gene data show CDR1 as SGDLS and CDR2 as YYNGEE. Here the CDR3 reads CASTPSGGPRTGELFF.

V gene TRBV13 combines with J gene TRBJ2-1; TCRdb's D gene call, TRBD2, goes unchecked for lack of DNA. The CDR3 loop spans 17 amino acids. The germline CDR1 and CDR2 sequences are PRHDT and FYEKMQ (reference sequence). The CDR3 reads CASSSRRGGSVNDEQFF.

The chain couples TRBV7-2 to TRBJ2-7; the TCRdb call, TRBD1, lacks DNA for checking. The germline CDR1 and CDR2 sequences are SGHTA and FQGNSA. The CDR3 contains 15 residues. The CDR3 reads CASSRHYPGGEEQYF. The variable domain in full, with the rest retrieved from reference TRBV7-2 and TRBJ2-7, is GAGVSQSPSNKVTEKGKDVELRCDPISGHTALYWYRQSLGQGLEFLIYFQGNSAPDKSGLPSDRFSAERTGGSVSTLTIQRTQQEDSAVYLCASSRHYPGGEEQYFGPGTRLTVT.

This chain connects TRBV4-3 to TRBJ1-6. The CDR3 sequence is 15 residues long. Germline loops: CDR1 LGHNA, CDR2 YSLEER. The CDR3 here is CASSQDGVRTTPLHF.

The gene calls are TRBV18 and TRBJ2-2; with no DNA, the TCRdb D assignment of TRBD1 cannot be verified. CDR1 and CDR2 (germline): KGHSH, LQKENI. The CDR3 covers 18 residues. Here the CDR3 reads CASSPNRGPPRNTGELFF.

The chain couples TRBV10-1 to TRBJ2-7; the TCRdb call, TRBD1, lacks DNA for checking. CDR3 length: 12 amino acids. Per the germline V gene, CDR1 is WNHNN and CDR2 is SYGVQD (reference sequence). CDR3 region: CASSDPETALYF.